Below, 5 T cell receptor beta chains from the same sample are listed, as sequenced in a study of regulatory T cells in long-lasting Graves disease. Investigators prepared the TCR beta libraries by applying iRepertoire HTBI primers and Arm-PCR of CDR3 regions. TCRdb analysed the multiplex PCR reads with MiXCR anew, one entry per CDR3 protein. Here the sample spans roughly 350,000 distinct CDR3 sequences, approximately 15% being singletons. This sample's time point: newly diagnosed GD, antithyroid drugs for less than 3 months. After RNA was extracted from PBMCs, the TCR library was made from it. Another study also made use of these data, one on T cells in Graves' hyperthyroidism and ophthalmopathy.

Sequences were derived from peripheral blood mononuclear cells (PBMCs), sampled at new diagnosis, from a patient treated with antithyroid drugs. All receptors come from a man aged 40-50 years with Graves disease.

This clonotype has a handful of counts. The chain couples TRBV6-1 to TRBJ2-3; 8 nucleotides line up with TRBD2. The V gene end was trimmed by 6 bases and the J gene end by 1 base; junction bases not matched to a gene: 6. The CDR3 has 15 residues. From germline, CDR1 is MNHNS and CDR2 SASEGT. The CDR3 is CASSPTGGGTDTQYF. DNA for the CDR3: TGTGCCAGCAGCCCCACGGGGGGGGGCACAGATACGCAGTATTTT.

Ten or more counts support this clonotype. V is TRBV28 and J is TRBJ1-6; a weak D match, TRBD1 (5 bases). CDR3 length: 17 residues. Germline CDR1 and CDR2: MDHEN and SYDVKM. The ends were cut back, 1 base at V and 7 bases at J, with 17 bases in the middle. The CDR3 is CASSLSVGSGDNSPLHF. Here the CDR3 DNA reads TGTGCCAGCAGTTTATCGGTAGGCAGCGGGGACAATTCACCCCTCCACTTT. The variable domain in full, with the rest retrieved from reference TRBV28 and TRBJ1-6, is DVKVTQSSRYLVKRTGEKVFLECVQDMDHENMFWYRQDPGLGLRLIYFSYDVKMKEKGDIPEGYSVSREKKERFSLILESASTNQTSMYLCASSLSVGSGDNSPLHFGNGTRLTVT.

The DNA of the CDR3 is TGTGCCAGCAGGGAAAGGACTAGCACATTCTTCTACGAGCAGTACTTC. Amino acid sequence: CASRERTSTFFYEQYF. This chain uses TRBV6-2 or TRBV6-3 with TRBJ2-7; TRBD2 matches 8 bases. The CDR3 spans 16 residues. Germline lookup yields CDR1 MNHEY and CDR2 SVGEGT. Germline trimming cut 6 bases from V and 3 bases from J; bases unmatched to any gene: 13.

This clonotype was observed many times. This chain links TRBV10-2 with TRBJ2-7, with D perhaps being TRBD1 or TRBD2 (6 bases each). CDR1 and CDR2 (germline): WSHSY, SAAADI. Trimming removed 10 bases from V and 4 bases from J, with 20 bases in between. There are 14 residues in the CDR3. The CDR3 DNA is TGCGCCACCCGGACGGGGGCGCTTAGGTACGAGCAGTACTTC. It yields the protein CATRTGALRYEQYF.

The sample holds many counts of this clonotype. V usage is TRBV18 and J usage is TRBJ2-7; tentative D call: TRBD2 (5 bases). Germline lookup yields CDR1 KGHSH and CDR2 LQKENI. This CDR3 is 14 amino acids long. V lost 6 bases and J lost 5, with 17 bases in between. CDR3 coding DNA: TGTGCCAGCTCGCCAGCGGCCAGATTAAACGAGCAGTACTTC. It yields the protein CASSPAARLNEQYF.